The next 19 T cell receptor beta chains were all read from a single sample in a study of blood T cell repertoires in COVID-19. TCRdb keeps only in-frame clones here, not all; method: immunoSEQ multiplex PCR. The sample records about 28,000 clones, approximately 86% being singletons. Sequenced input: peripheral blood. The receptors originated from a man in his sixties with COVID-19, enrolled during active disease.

CDR3 residues: CASSLKDRRGTSPLHF. CDR3 in DNA: TGTGCCAGCAGCTTAAAGGACAGGAGGGGGACTTCACCCCTCCACTTT. The chain recombines TRBV7-2 with TRBJ1-6; TRBD1 matches 7 bases. J lost 9 bases, V lost 2 bases, and 10 bases had no gene match. The CDR3 is 16 amino acids. The germline V gene encodes CDR1 SGHTA and CDR2 FQGNSA.

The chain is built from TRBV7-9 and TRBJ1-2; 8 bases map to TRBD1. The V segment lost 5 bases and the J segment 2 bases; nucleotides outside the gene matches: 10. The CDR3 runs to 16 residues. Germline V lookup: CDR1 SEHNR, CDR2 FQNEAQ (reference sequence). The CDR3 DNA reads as TGTGCCAGCAGCCATCCGGGACAGGATTCCAACTATGGCTACACCTTC. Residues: CASSHPGQDSNYGYTF.

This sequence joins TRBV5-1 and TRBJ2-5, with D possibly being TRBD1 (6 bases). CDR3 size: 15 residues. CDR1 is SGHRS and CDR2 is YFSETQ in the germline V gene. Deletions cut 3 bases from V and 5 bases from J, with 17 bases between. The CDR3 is CASSSANRVGETQYF. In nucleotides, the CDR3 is TGCGCCAGCAGCTCGGCGAACAGGGTGGGGGAGACCCAGTACTTC.

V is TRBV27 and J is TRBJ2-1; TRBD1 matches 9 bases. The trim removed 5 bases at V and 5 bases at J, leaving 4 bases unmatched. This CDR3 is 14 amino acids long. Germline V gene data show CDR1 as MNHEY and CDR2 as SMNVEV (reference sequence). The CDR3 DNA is TGTGCCAGCAGTCCGGGACAGGGCCACAATGAGCAGTTCTTC. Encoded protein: CASSPGQGHNEQFF.

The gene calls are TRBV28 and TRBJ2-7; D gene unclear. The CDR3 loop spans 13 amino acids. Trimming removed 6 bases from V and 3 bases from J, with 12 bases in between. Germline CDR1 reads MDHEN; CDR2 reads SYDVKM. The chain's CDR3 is CASSRGLRYEQYF. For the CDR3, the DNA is TGTGCCAGCAGCCGTGGGCTCCGCTACGAGCAGTACTTC.

The CDR3: CAWSVGMGQNNGYTF. The CDR3 DNA reads as TGTGCCTGGAGTGTAGGAATGGGACAGAATAATGGCTACACCTTC. The rearrangement uses TRBV30 and TRBJ1-2; 7 nucleotides align to TRBD1. There are 15 residues in the CDR3. The germline gives CDR1 GTSNPN, CDR2 SVGIG (reference sequence). Losses at the gene ends were 0 bases for V and 6 bases for J; bases not matched to a gene: 10. The full variable domain, with the rest looked up from reference TRBV30 and TRBJ1-2, is SQTIHQWPATLVQPVGSPLSLECTVEGTSNPNLYWYRQAAGRGLQLLFYSVGIGQISSEVPQNLSASRPQDRQFILSSKKLLLSDSGFYLCAWSVGMGQNNGYTFGSGTRLTVV.

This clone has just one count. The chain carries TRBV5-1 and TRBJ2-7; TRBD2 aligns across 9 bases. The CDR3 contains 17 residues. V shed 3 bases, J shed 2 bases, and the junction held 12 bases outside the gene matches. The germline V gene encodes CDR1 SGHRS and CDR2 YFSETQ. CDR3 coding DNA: TGCGCCAGCAGCTCCTATCAGACTAGCGGCGGAACCTACGAGCAGTACTTC. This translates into CASSSYQTSGGTYEQYF.

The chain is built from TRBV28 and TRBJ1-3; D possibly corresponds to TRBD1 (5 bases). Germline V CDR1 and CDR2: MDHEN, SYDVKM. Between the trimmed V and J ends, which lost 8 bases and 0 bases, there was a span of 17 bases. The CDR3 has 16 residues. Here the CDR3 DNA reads TGTGCCAGCCAACCGGGGGACGCTACCTCTGGAAACACCATATATTTT. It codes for CASQPGDATSGNTIYF.

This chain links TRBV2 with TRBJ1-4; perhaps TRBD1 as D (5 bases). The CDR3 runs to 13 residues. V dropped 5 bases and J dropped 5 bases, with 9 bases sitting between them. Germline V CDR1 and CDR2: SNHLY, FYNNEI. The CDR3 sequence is CASSSGLNEKLFF. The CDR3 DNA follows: TGTGCCAGCAGTTCAGGGTTAAATGAAAAACTGTTTTTT.

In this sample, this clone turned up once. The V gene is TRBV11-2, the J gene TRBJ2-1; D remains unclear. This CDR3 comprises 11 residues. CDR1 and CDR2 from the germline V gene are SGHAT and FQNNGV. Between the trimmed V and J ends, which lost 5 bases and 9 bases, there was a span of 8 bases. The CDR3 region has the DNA TGTGCCAGCAGCCTAACGTTTGAGCAGTTCTTC. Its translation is CASSLTFEQFF.

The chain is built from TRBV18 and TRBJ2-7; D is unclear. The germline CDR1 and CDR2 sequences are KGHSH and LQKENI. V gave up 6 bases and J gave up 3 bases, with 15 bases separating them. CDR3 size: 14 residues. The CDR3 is CASSPQANSYEQYF. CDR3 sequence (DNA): TGTGCCAGCTCGCCCCAGGCTAACAGCTACGAGCAGTACTTC.

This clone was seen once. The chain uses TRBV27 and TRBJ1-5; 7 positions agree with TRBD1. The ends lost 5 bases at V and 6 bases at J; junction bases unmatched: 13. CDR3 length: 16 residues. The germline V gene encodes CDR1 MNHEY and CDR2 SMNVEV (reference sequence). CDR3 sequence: CASSLQGSLWGQPQHF. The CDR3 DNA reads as TGTGCCAGCAGTCTACAGGGGAGCTTATGGGGTCAGCCCCAGCATTTT.

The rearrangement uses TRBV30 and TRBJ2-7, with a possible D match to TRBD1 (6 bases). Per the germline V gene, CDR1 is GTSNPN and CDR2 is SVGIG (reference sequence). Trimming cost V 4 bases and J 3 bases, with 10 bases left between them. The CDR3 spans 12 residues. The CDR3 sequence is CAWNRDDYEQYF. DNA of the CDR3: TGTGCCTGGAACAGGGACGACTACGAGCAGTACTTC.

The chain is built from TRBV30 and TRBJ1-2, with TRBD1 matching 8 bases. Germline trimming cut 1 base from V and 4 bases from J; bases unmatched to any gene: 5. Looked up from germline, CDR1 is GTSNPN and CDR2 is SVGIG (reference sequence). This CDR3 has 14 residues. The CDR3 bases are TGTGCCTGGAGTGCCCTAGGGACAGGCTATGGCTACACCTTC. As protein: CAWSALGTGYGYTF.

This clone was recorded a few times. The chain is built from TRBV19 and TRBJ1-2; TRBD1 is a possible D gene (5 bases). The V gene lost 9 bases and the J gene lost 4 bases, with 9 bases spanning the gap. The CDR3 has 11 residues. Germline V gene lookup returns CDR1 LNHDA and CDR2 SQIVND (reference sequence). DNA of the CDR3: TGTGCCAGCAGGGAGGGCTATGGCTACACCTTC. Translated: CASREGYGYTF. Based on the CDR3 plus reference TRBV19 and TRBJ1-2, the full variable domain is DGGITQSPKYLFRKEGQNVTLSCEQNLNHDAMYWYRQDPGQGLRLIYYSQIVNDFQKGDIAEGYSVSREKKESFPLTVTSAQKNPTAFYLCASREGYGYTFGSGTRLTVV.

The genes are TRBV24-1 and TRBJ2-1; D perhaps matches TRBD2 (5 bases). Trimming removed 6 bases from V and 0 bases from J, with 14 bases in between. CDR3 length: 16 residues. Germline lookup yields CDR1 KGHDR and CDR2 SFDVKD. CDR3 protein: CATSPPGMSSYNEQFF. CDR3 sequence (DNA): TGTGCCACCAGTCCCCCGGGGATGAGCTCCTACAATGAGCAGTTCTTC.

CDR3 in amino acids: CASRLAGARYNEQFF. In DNA, the CDR3 is TGCGCCAGCAGACTAGCGGGAGCCCGCTACAATGAGCAGTTCTTC. The J gene is TRBJ2-1, the V gene TRBV10-2, with 11 bases matching TRBD2. CDR1 is WSHSY and CDR2 is SAAADI in the germline V gene. The V segment lost 6 bases and the J segment 3 bases; nucleotides outside the gene matches: 4. The CDR3 has 15 amino acids.

The CDR3 DNA reads as TGTGCCAGCAGTTCTTTCGGCAGGGGTGTGAGAGAGACCCAGTACTTC. Translating gives CASSSFGRGVRETQYF. The V call is TRBV28, the J call TRBJ2-5, with D possibly TRBD1 on 6 matching bases. Germline V gene sequence: CDR1 MDHEN, CDR2 SYDVKM. This CDR3 spans 16 amino acids. V lost 4 bases and J lost 4, with 19 bases in between.

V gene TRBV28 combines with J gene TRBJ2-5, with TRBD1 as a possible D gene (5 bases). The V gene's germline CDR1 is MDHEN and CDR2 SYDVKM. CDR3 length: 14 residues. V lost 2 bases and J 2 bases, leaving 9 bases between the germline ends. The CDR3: CASSLGAGQETQYF. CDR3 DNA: TGTGCCAGCAGTTTAGGGGCAGGGCAAGAGACCCAGTACTTC. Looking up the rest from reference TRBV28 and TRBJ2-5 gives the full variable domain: DVKVTQSSRYLVKRTGEKVFLECVQDMDHENMFWYRQDPGLGLRLIYFSYDVKMKEKGDIPEGYSVSREKKERFSLILESASTNQTSMYLCASSLGAGQETQYFGPGTRLLVL.